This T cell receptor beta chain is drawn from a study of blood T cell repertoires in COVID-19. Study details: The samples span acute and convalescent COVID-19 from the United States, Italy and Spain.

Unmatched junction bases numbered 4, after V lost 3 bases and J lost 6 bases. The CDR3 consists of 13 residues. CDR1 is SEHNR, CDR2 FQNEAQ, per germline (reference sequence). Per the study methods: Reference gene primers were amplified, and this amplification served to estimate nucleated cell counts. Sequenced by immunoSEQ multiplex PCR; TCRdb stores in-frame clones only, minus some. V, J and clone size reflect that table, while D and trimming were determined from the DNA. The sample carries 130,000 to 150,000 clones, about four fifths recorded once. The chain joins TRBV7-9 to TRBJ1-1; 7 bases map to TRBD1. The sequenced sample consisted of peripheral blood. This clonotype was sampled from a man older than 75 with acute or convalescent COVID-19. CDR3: CASSFRQGPEAFF. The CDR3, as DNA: TGTGCCAGCAGCTTCCGACAGGGTCCTGAAGCTTTCTTT.